This T cell receptor beta chain is from a study of blood T cell repertoires in COVID-19. At the level of the study: Sample material is recorded as cDNA or gDNA derived from T cells, B-cell-depleted T cells, or PBMCs.

The repertoire was sequenced with immunoSEQ multiplex PCR; TCRdb's copy has only in-frame clones and lacks some. The sample yields 200,000 to 250,000 clones, around 86% seen once. Germline-derived CDR1 and CDR2 are SEHNR and FQNEAQ (reference sequence). The CDR3 consists of 14 residues. This TCR came from a man aged 25-40 years in a cohort exposed to, infected with or recovered from COVID-19 (not recorded which). The chain has TRBV7-9 and TRBJ2-3; TRBD2 agrees at 7 bases. Sequencing input: PBMCs or T cells enriched from blood (not recorded which). The CDR3 loop reads CATQASGYTDTQYF. The CDR3 bases are TGTGCTACCCAAGCTAGCGGTTACACAGATACGCAGTATTTT.